Described below is a single T cell receptor (beta chain) sequence and its context. Its matching antigen is unknown. The sample originates from a study of vaccination and CD4 T cells after COVID-19. Germline assignment: CDR1 MNHNS and CDR2 SASEGT. V shed 10 bases, J shed 2 bases, and the junction held 12 bases outside the gene matches. The CDR3 spans 17 residues. With the Oncomine TCR Beta short-read assay, DNA from cultured CD4+ T cells was sequenced. TCRdb re-called the PCR reads with MiXCR, one entry per CDR3 protein. The data show 9,000 to 15,000 distinct CDR3 sequences, with over 50% seen just once and roughly 28% held by the top ten. Treatment: roughly 11-day PBMC culture with coronavirus spike peptide pools or control peptides (ViraFEST assay).

This clonotype originated in a human donor who had recovered from COVID-19. The rearrangement uses TRBV6-1 and TRBJ2-3; 13 bases agree with TRBD2. The material sequenced was CD4+ T cells from blood, cultured in vitro. CDR3 in DNA: TGTGCCACCCGCCTCACCGGGACTAGCGGGAACACAGATACGCAGTATTTT. As protein: CATRLTGTSGNTDTQYF.